This T cell receptor (beta chain) was retrieved from a study of tumor-infiltrating lymphocytes in primary liver carcinoma. Looking at the study overall: Tumor stage was T1-T3 N0M0, and tumor size was 4.2 to 10 cm across.

For this clonotype: Its antigen remains unidentified. It is likely a read error, because the conserved phenylalanine at the end of the CDR3 is missing.

Unsorted bulk tissue of about 19-31 mg yielded co-extracted RNA and DNA. Each participant had primary liver carcinoma, and surgical resection was the treatment. General study findings and limits: Tumors and blood were compared for top-250-clone fraction, and tumors had the significantly higher value (p = 0.039). Overlap in tumor-adjacent and tumor-blood pairs fell below that of tumor region pairs.

Germline lookup yields CDR1 PRHDT and CDR2 FYEKMQ (reference sequence). The CDR3 consists of 11 residues. From approximately 0.5 ug of total RNA, TCR beta-specific cDNA was reverse-transcribed using a constant-region primer. Each TCR beta library was derived from three nested multiplex PCR rounds that employed slightly modified ARM-PCR. TRBV1-TRBV30 forward primers and a C-beta reverse primer were used in the first two PCR rounds, which each ran for approximately 10 cycles. TCRdb ran MiXCR on the multiplex PCR reads and lists one entry per CDR3 protein. This table holds about 48,000 distinct CDR3 sequences, 70% to 85% found once.

Source material: liver tumor tissue from sampling region 3. Subset here: tumor region T3, left-lateral pole. The chain uses TRBV13 and TRBJ2-7; TRBD1 agrees at 8 bases. This receptor was obtained from a man aged 35-49 years with primary liver carcinoma and hepatitis B virus infection. The CDR3 spells CVSSLGQGQYL. CDR3 bases: TGTGTCAGCAGCTTAGGACAGGGTCAGTACCTC.